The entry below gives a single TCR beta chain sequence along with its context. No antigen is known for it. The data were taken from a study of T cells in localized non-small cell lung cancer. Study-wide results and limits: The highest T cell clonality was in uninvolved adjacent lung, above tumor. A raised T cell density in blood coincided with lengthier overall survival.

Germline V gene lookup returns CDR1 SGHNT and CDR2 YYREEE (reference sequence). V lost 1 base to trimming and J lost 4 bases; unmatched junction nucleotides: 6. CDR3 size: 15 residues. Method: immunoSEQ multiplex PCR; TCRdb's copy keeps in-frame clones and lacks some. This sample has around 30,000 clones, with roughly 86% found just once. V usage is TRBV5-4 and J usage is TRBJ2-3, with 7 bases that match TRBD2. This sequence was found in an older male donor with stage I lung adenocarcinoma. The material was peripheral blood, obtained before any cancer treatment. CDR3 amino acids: CASSLRDLAADTQYF. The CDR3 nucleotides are TGTGCCAGCAGCTTGCGTGATCTAGCGGCAGATACGCAGTATTTT.